This TCR beta chain was captured in a study of metastatic and nonmetastatic thyroid tumors. Study context: The comparison covered peripheral blood and tumor or nodule tissue in malignant and benign thyroid patients.

Broader study findings: According to reports, the diversity of TCR beta was significantly higher in malignant thyroid tumors than in benign nodules, and this held in both blood and tumor samples.

This clone has a count of ten or more. The antigen remains undetermined. As handled by the study authors: The study built a papillary thyroid cancer distant-metastasis classifier from CDR3 differences across clinicopathological groups. TCRdb re-called the PCR reads with MiXCR. The V and J calls and clone size are TCRdb's, not the authors'. This sample carries over 20,000 clones, 10% to 15% of them seen once, and the ten largest clones take approximately 6.2%. Thyroid surgery had not been preceded by any treatment in any patient. V shed 3 bases, J shed 3 bases, and the junction held 28 bases outside the gene matches. This CDR3 spans 22 amino acids.

The sequenced sample was blood. The receptor was isolated from a male donor with papillary thyroid cancer or a benign thyroid nodule (not recorded which). Some clones in this sample may be carry-over from other donors' samples. This sequence joins TRBV7-1 and TRBJ2-5; 7 positions match TRBD1. TRBV7-1 is labeled an ORF, and its function is uncertain. This CDR3 reads CASSSFGTVDRYLGVAKETQYF. CDR3 DNA: TGTGCCAGCAGCTCTTTCGGGACAGTAGACCGTTATCTCGGGGTAGCCAAAGAGACCCAGTACTTC.